The clone carrying this T cell receptor (beta chain) came up a few times. Its antigen is still unknown. Sequenced with the Oncomine TCR Beta short-read assay was DNA taken from cultured CD4+ T cells. MiXCR was run by TCRdb on the PCR reads, yielding one entry per CDR3 protein. The sample has approximately 15,000 distinct CDR3 sequences, approximately 49% seen once; the top ten hold 10% to 15%. Germline assignment: CDR1 SGHVS and CDR2 FNYEAQ. The CDR3 covers 16 residues. The junction had 8 bases not matched to a gene; V was cut back by 4 bases and J by 4 bases. This record belongs to a study of vaccination and CD4 T cells after COVID-19. About the study: It was a median roughly 92 days after diagnosis, with a range of 35 to 161, that post-COVID samples were drawn.

Time point denoted: late sampling 161 to 241 days after vaccination in three convalescent patients. Treatment in this sample: roughly 11-day PBMC culture with coronavirus spike peptide pools or control peptides (ViraFEST assay). T cells were expanded with peptide pools, and expanded clonotypes were identified by TCR sequencing. It was with roughly 9.6 IU/ml IL-2 and approximately 9.7 ug/ml peptide pools that 2.2 million or so PBMCs per well were cultured. Negative selection purified CD4+ T cells after 10 days of culture. V is TRBV7-6 and J is TRBJ2-5; 11 bases fit TRBD1. The sequence came from a human donor who had recovered from COVID-19. This specimen was CD4+ T cells from blood, cultured in vitro, taken about 7 months after SARS-CoV-2 vaccination. In DNA form, the CDR3 reads TGTGCCAGCAGCTACACAGCGGGGACAGGGGGAGAGACCCAGTACTTC. Translating it yields CASSYTAGTGGETQYF.